The 19 T cell receptor beta chains reported below all come from one sample, sequenced in a study of blood T cell repertoires in COVID-19. Some clones are missing from TCRdb's copy, which holds only in-frame ones; the method was immunoSEQ multiplex PCR. The table has about 220,000 clones, about 80% seen once. The source material was peripheral blood. These receptors came from a woman aged 30 to 39 who had recovered from COVID-19.

The V gene is TRBV28, the J gene TRBJ2-2; 8 bases are a match to TRBD1. V was pared by 6 bases and J by 1 base, with 7 bases of the junction left unmatched. Germline CDR1 is MDHEN and CDR2 is SYDVKM. This CDR3 has 16 residues. CDR3: CASSLQGARNTGELFF. The CDR3 DNA reads TGTGCCAGCAGCCTCCAGGGGGCGAGGAACACCGGGGAGCTGTTTTTT. The full variable domain, in which reference TRBV28 and TRBJ2-2 provide the parts outside the CDR3, is DVKVTQSSRYLVKRTGEKVFLECVQDMDHENMFWYRQDPGLGLRLIYFSYDVKMKEKGDIPEGYSVSREKKERFSLILESASTNQTSMYLCASSLQGARNTGELFFGEGSRLTVL.

The chain has TRBV28 and TRBJ1-2; 10 nucleotides line up with TRBD1. The germline V gene encodes CDR1 MDHEN and CDR2 SYDVKM. The V and J ends lost 4 bases and 3 bases, in that order; junction bases with no gene match: 8. The CDR3 consists of 16 residues. The CDR3 DNA sequence: TGTGCCAGCAGTTCCCCCTCGACAGGGGGCTACTATGGCTACACCTTC. Protein product: CASSSPSTGGYYGYTF.

This chain joins TRBV25-1 and TRBJ2-1; 11 bases align to TRBD1. In germline, CDR1 is MGHDK, CDR2 SYGVNS. J gave up 6 bases and V 10 bases, and 5 bases lay outside the gene matches. The CDR3 is 13 residues long. The CDR3 DNA reads TGTGCCACCTCCGGGACAGGGGGCAATGAGCAGTTCTTC. This sequence encodes CATSGTGGNEQFF.

The chain links TRBV28 to TRBJ2-7, with D hard to call. V gave up 3 bases and J gave up 2 bases, with 11 bases separating them. The germline gives CDR1 MDHEN, CDR2 SYDVKM. CDR3 length: 14 residues. CDR3: CASSFGGIPYEQYF. In DNA, the CDR3 is TGTGCCAGCAGTTTCGGCGGTATCCCCTACGAGCAGTACTTC.

This clone turned up a few times. Here the CDR3 reads CASSKVLMSSGANVLTF. The CDR3 nucleotides are TGTGCCAGTAGTAAAGTCCTTATGAGCTCTGGGGCCAACGTCCTGACTTTC. J is TRBJ2-6 and V is TRBV19; D unclear. The CDR3 sequence is 17 residues long. V was clipped by 4 bases and J by 0 bases, with 13 bases between them. The germline CDR1 and CDR2 sequences are LNHDA and SQIVND (reference sequence).

This chain links TRBV7-9 with TRBJ1-5; D ambiguous. Trimming took off 1 base at V and 7 bases at J, with 8 bases between the two ends. The CDR3 runs to 13 residues. Per the germline V gene, CDR1 is SEHNR and CDR2 is FQNEAQ (reference sequence). For the CDR3, the DNA is TGTGCCAGCAGCTTAGGGTCCGGGCAGCCCCAGCATTTT. Translating it yields CASSLGSGQPQHF.

Concerning this clone: One end of the junction fails to match germline, which may point to a read error. This chain joins TRBV7-7 and TRBJ2-3; D gene uncertain. This CDR3 is 15 amino acids long. The germline V gene has CDR1 SSHAT and CDR2 FNYEAQ (reference sequence). The CDR3: CASSLSKTETDTQYF. CDR3 DNA sequence: TGTGCTAGCAGCTTATCTAAAACGGAGACAGATACGCAGTATTTT.

The V gene is TRBV7-9, the J gene TRBJ1-1, with D tentatively TRBD1 (6 bases). The CDR3 contains 16 residues. Trimming shortened V by 1 base and J by 0 bases, and 12 bases separated the two germline ends. Germline CDR1 reads SEHNR; CDR2 reads FQNEAQ (reference sequence). The CDR3 coding sequence is TGTGCCAGCAGCTTAGGAGGGGGACCAATGAACACTGAAGCTTTCTTT. Translating it yields CASSLGGGPMNTEAFF.

The chain recombines TRBV28 with TRBJ2-7; the match to TRBD2 covers 8 bases. The CDR3 length is 14 residues. V gave up 5 bases and J gave up 3 bases; unmatched junction bases: 6. In germline, CDR1 is MDHEN, CDR2 SYDVKM. The CDR3 sequence is CASSERSGDYEQYF. DNA of the CDR3: TGTGCCAGCAGTGAACGTAGCGGGGACTACGAGCAGTACTTC.

This rearrangement joins TRBV5-4 to TRBJ2-7, with TRBD1 matching 7 bases. This CDR3 region has 15 residues. V shed 0 bases and J 5 bases; nucleotides not matched to a gene: 8. Germline lookup yields CDR1 SGHNT and CDR2 YYREEE (reference sequence). CDR3 sequence (DNA): TGTGCCAGCAGCTTGGGGGCGACAGGGCCCGACGAGCAGTACTTC. The encoded protein is CASSLGATGPDEQYF.

V gene TRBV19 combines with J gene TRBJ1-2; D not certain. Germline CDR1 and CDR2: LNHDA and SQIVND (reference sequence). The CDR3 spans 14 residues. Between the trimmed V and J ends, which lost 4 bases and 4 bases, there was a span of 13 bases. CDR3 sequence reads: CASSTPYGVYGYTF. In DNA form, the CDR3 reads TGTGCCAGTAGTACCCCTTACGGGGTCTATGGCTACACCTTC.

This clone was observed a few times. V usage is TRBV27 and J usage is TRBJ1-2, with 7 bases matching TRBD1. This CDR3 region has 14 residues. Germline V gene lookup returns CDR1 MNHEY and CDR2 SMNVEV (reference sequence). Trimming at V came to 3 bases and at J to 6 bases, leaving 7 bases not matched to a gene. CDR3 nucleotide sequence: TGTGCCAGCAGTTTCATCGGGACAGACGATGGCTACACCTTC. Translation gives CASSFIGTDDGYTF.

The J gene is TRBJ2-7, the V gene TRBV3-1 (or the pseudogene TRBV3-2); 7 nucleotides agree with TRBD2. CDR3 length: 15 amino acids. Germline-derived CDR1 and CDR2 are LGHDT and YNNKEL (reference sequence). Trimming cost V 8 bases and J 7 bases; bases outside gene matches: 17. DNA for the CDR3: TGTGCCAGCCGCCCAGCGGGGACGATGATTGGGGAGCAGTACTTC. This codes for CASRPAGTMIGEQYF.

Of note for this clone: The same CDR3 can be traced to other DNA sequences in this sample. The rearrangement joins TRBV5-1 to TRBJ2-6; D gene unclear. The CDR3 covers 15 residues. Germline CDR1 SGHRS, CDR2 YFSETQ. With 0 bases removed from V and 0 bases from J, the gap between germline ends came to 4 bases. In DNA form, the CDR3 reads TGCGCCAGCAGCTTGGTTAGCTCTGGGGCCAACGTCCTGACTTTC. It is translated as CASSLVSSGANVLTF.

This rearrangement joins TRBV10-3 to TRBJ2-5, with D maybe TRBD2 (6 bases). The length of the CDR3 is 13 residues. Germline lookup yields CDR1 ENHRY and CDR2 SYGVKD. The CDR3 DNA follows: TGTGCTACAGAGCGGGCCTACCAAGAGACCCAGTACTTC. Its protein product is CATERAYQETQYF.

The V call is TRBV27, the J call TRBJ2-7, with 7 positions matching TRBD1. V lost 0 bases, J lost 2 bases, and 1 base stayed unmatched. The CDR3 has 14 amino acids. Germline assignment: CDR1 MNHEY and CDR2 SMNVEV (reference sequence). The CDR3 loop is CASSLSTGTYEQYF. The CDR3 DNA reads TGTGCCAGCAGTTTATCGACAGGGACCTACGAGCAGTACTTC.

This rearrangement joins TRBV9 to TRBJ2-1; no definite D call. V was clipped by 0 bases and J by 4 bases, with 8 bases between them. Germline CDR1 is SGDLS and CDR2 is YYNGEE. CDR3 size: 14 residues. This CDR3 reads CASSVVGRYNEQFF. The CDR3 DNA reads TGTGCCAGCAGCGTAGTCGGTAGATACAATGAGCAGTTCTTC.

This clone has just one count. The chain links TRBV9 to TRBJ2-3; D might be TRBD2 (7 bases). Germline V gene lookup returns CDR1 SGDLS and CDR2 YYNGEE. Trimming took 4 bases from V and 3 from J, leaving 18 bases between them. The CDR3 consists of 16 residues. The CDR3 sequence: CASSLVGGGPTDTQYF. DNA for the CDR3: TGTGCCAGCAGCCTCGTAGGGGGAGGGCCGACAGATACGCAGTATTTT.

In its sample, this clone was seen a few times. The V gene is TRBV5-1, the J gene TRBJ1-5; tentatively, D is TRBD1 (5 bases). The V and J ends lost 3 bases and 1 base respectively, with 11 bases between them. The CDR3 spans 15 residues. Germline loops: CDR1 SGHRS, CDR2 YFSETQ. The CDR3 reads CASSSTGESNQPQHF. CDR3 DNA: TGCGCCAGCAGCTCCACAGGTGAGAGCAATCAGCCCCAGCATTTT.